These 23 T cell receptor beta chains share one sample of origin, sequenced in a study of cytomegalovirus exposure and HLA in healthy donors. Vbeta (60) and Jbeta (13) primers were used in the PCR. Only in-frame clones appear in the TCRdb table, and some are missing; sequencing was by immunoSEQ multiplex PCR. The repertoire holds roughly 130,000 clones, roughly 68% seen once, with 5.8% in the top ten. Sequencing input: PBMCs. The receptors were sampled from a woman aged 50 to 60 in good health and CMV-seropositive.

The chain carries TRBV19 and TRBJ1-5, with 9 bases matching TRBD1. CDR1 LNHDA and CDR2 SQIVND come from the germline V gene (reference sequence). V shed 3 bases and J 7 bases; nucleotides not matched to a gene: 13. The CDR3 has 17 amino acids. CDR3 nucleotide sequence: TGTGCCAGTAGTATTAAGGGGGGGACAGGGTCTGGACAGCCCCAGCATTTT. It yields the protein CASSIKGGTGSGQPQHF.

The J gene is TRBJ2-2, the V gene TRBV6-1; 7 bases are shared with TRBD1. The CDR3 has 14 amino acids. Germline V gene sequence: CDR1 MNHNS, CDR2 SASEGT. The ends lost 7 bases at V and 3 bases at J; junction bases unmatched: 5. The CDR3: CASNRDRDTGELFF. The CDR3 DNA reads TGTGCCAGCAACAGAGACAGGGACACCGGGGAGCTGTTTTTT.

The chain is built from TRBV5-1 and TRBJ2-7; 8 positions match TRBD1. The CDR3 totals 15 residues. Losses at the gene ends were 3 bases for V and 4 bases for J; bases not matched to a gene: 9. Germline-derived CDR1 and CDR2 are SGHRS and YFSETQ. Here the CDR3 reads CASSYGTGGRYEQYF. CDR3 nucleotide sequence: TGCGCCAGCAGCTACGGAACAGGGGGTAGATACGAGCAGTACTTC.

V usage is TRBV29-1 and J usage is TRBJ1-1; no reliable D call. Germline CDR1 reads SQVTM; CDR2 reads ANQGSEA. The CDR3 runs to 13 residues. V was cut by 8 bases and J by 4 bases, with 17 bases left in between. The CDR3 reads CSPLSFGGTEAFF. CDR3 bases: TGCAGCCCCCTCTCCTTCGGCGGCACTGAAGCTTTCTTT.

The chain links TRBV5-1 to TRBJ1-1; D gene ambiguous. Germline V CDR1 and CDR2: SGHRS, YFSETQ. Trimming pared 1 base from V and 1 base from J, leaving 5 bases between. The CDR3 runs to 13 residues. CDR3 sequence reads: CASSLTGNTEAFF. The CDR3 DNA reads TGCGCCAGCAGCTTGACTGGGAACACTGAAGCTTTCTTT.

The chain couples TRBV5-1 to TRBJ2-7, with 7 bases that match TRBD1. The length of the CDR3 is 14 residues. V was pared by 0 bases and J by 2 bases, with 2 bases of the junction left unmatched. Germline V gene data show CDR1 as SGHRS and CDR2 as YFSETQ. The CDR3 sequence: CASSLEDRTYEQYF. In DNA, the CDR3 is TGCGCCAGCAGCTTGGAGGACAGGACCTACGAGCAGTACTTC.

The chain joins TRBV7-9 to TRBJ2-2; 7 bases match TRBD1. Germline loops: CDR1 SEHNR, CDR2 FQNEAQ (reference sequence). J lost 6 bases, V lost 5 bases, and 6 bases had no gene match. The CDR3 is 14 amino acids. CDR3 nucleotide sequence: TGTGCCAGCAGCCAGACAGGGAAAGCCGGGGAGCTGTTTTTT. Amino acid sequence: CASSQTGKAGELFF.

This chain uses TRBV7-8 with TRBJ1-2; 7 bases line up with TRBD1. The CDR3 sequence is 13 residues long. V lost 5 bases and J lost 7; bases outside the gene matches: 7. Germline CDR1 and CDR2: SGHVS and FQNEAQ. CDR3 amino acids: CASSMDRFGGYTF. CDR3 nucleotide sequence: TGTGCCAGCAGCATGGACAGGTTCGGTGGCTACACCTTC.

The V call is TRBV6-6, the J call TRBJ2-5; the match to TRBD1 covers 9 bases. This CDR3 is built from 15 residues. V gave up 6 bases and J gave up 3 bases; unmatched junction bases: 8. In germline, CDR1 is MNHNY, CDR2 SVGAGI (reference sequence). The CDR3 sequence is CASSKSWTGEETQYF. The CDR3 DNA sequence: TGTGCCAGCAGCAAAAGCTGGACAGGGGAAGAGACCCAGTACTTC.

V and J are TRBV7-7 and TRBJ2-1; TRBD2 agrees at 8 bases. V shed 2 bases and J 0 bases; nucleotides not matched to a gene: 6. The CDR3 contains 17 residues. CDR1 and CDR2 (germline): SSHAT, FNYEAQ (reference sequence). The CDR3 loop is CASSLLDAGGSYNEQFF. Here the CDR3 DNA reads TGTGCCAGCAGCTTATTGGACGCGGGGGGCTCCTACAATGAGCAGTTCTTC.

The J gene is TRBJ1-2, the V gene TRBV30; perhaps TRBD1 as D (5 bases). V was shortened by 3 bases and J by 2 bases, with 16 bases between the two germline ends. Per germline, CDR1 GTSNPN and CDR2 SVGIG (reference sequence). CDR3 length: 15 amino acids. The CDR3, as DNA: TGTGCCTGGAGGGCAGGGAGGTTAGGGAACTATGGCTACACCTTC. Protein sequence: CAWRAGRLGNYGYTF.

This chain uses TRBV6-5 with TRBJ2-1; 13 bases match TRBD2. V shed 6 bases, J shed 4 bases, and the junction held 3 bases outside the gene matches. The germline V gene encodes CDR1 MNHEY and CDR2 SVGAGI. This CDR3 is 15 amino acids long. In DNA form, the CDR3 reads TGTGCCAGCAGCGTACTAGCGGGGGGGTACAATGAGCAGTTCTTC. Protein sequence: CASSVLAGGYNEQFF.

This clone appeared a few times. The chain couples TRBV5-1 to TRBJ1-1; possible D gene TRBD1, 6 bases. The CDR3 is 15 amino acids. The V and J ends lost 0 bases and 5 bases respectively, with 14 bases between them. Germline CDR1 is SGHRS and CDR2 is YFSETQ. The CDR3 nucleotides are TGCGCCAGCAGCTTGGATCGGGGGGCTCGTACTGAAGCTTTCTTT. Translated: CASSLDRGARTEAFF.

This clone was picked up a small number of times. The CDR3: CASSNLVRGRTEAFF. The CDR3 DNA reads TGTGCCAGCTCCAACCTGGTCAGGGGGCGGACTGAAGCTTTCTTT. This chain joins TRBV18 and TRBJ1-1; 8 positions agree with TRBD1. Looked up from germline, CDR1 is KGHSH and CDR2 is LQKENI. The CDR3 loop spans 15 amino acids. Trimming removed 6 bases from V and 5 bases from J; junction bases left unmatched: 11.

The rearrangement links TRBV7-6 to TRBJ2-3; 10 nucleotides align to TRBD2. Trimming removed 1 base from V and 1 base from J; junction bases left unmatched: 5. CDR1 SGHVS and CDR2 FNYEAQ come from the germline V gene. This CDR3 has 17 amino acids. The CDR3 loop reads CASSLGTSGLRTDTQYF. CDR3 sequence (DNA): TGTGCCAGCAGCTTAGGGACTAGCGGATTACGCACAGATACGCAGTATTTT.

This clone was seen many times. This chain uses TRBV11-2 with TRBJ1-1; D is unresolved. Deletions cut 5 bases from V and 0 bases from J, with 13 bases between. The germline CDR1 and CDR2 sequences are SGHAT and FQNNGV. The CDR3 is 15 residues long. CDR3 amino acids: CASSHPTQVNTEAFF. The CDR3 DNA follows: TGTGCCAGCAGCCACCCCACACAAGTGAACACTGAAGCTTTCTTT.

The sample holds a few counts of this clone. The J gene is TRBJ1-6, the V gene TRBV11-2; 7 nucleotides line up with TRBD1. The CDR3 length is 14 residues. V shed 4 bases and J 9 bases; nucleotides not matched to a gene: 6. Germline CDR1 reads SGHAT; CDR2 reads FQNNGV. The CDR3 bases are TGTGCCAGCAGCTCAGACAGGGATAGTTCACCCCTCCACTTT. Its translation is CASSSDRDSSPLHF. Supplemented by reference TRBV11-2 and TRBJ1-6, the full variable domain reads EAGVAQSPRYKIIEKRQSVAFWCNPISGHATLYWYQQILGQGPKLLIQFQNNGVVDDSQLPKDRFSAERLKGVDSTLKIQPAKLEDSAVYLCASSSDRDSSPLHFGNGTRLTVT.

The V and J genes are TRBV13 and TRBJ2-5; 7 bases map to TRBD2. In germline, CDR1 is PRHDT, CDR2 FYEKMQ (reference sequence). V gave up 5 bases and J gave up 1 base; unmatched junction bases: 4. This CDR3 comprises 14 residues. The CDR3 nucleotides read TGTGCCAGCAGCGGAGCGGGGCCCCAAGAGACCCAGTACTTC. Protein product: CASSGAGPQETQYF.

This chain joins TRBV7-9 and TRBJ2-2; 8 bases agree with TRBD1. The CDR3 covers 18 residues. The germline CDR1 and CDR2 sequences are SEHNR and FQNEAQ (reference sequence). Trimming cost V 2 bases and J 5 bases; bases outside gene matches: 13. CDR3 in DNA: TGTGCCAGCAGCTTACAAGACAGGGGCAGACTTAGGACCGGGGAGCTGTTTTTT. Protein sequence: CASSLQDRGRLRTGELFF.

In DNA, the CDR3 is TGCGCCAGCAGGATCCAGGGGGCAGATACGCAGTATTTT. This sequence encodes CASRIQGADTQYF. The J gene is TRBJ2-3, the V gene TRBV5-1, with 7 positions matching TRBD1. The trim removed 5 bases at V and 4 bases at J, leaving 4 bases unmatched. In germline, CDR1 is SGHRS, CDR2 YFSETQ. The CDR3 runs to 13 residues.

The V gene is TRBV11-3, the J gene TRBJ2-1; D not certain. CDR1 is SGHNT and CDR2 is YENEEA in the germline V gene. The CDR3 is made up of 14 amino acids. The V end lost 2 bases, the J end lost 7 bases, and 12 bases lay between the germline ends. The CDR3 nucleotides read TGTGCCAGCAGCTTATCTGGCGGTAGGAATGAGCAGTTCTTC. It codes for CASSLSGGRNEQFF.

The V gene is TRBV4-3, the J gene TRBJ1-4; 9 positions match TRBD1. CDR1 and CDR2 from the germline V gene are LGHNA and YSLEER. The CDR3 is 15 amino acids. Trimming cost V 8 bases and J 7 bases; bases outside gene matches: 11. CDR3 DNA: TGCGCCAGCCGAGCCTCACAGGGGGCCGGTGAAAAACTGTTTTTT. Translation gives CASRASQGAGEKLFF.

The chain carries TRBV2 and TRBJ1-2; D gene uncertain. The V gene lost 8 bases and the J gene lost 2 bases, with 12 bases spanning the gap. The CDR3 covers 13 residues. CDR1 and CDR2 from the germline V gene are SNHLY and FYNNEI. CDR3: CASQGRENYGYTF. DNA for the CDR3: TGTGCCAGCCAAGGGAGGGAGAACTATGGCTACACCTTC.